The 5 T cell receptor beta chains presented below share a single source sample, sequenced in a study of T cells after yellow fever vaccination. From the 5' RACE reads, TCRdb called clonotypes with MiXCR, one entry per CDR3 protein. The sample yields about 300,000 distinct CDR3 sequences, 3.5% to 4.5% seen once. Sequenced material: PBMCs, taken 5 days after the yellow fever booster vaccination. The origin of the receptors is a man between 18 and 29 years old who received the YFV17D yellow fever vaccine.

In its sample, this clonotype was seen a few times. This chain uses TRBV6-5 with TRBJ2-1; D call uncertain. The germline V gene has CDR1 MNHEY and CDR2 SVGAGI. This CDR3 is built from 13 residues. V was clipped by 0 bases and J by 10 bases, with 10 bases between them. Here the CDR3 DNA reads TGTGCCAGCAGTTACTCGAGTGGCCGGGAGCAGTTCTTC. Protein product: CASSYSSGREQFF.

This clonotype turned up a few times. The V call is TRBV5-1, the J call TRBJ2-5; D is undetermined. The CDR3 extends over 15 amino acids. V lost 0 bases, J lost 1 base, and 10 bases lay in between. Germline values: CDR1 SGHRS, CDR2 YFSETQ. The CDR3 region has the DNA TGCGCCAGCAGCTTGGTGGGTCAGAGCCAAGAGACCCAGTACTTC. It is translated as CASSLVGQSQETQYF.

V and J are TRBV14 and TRBJ2-3, with TRBD2 matching 7 bases. The CDR3 totals 14 residues. CDR1 is SGHDN and CDR2 is FVKESK in the germline V gene. J lost 2 bases, V lost 4 bases, and 3 bases had no gene match. CDR3 in DNA: TGTGCCAGCAGCCCCTGGGACTACACAGATACGCAGTATTTT. Encoded protein: CASSPWDYTDTQYF.

The V call is TRBV7-2, the J call TRBJ2-2; no reliable D call. The CDR3 is 15 amino acids. Trimming removed 1 base from V and 5 bases from J, with 11 bases in between. The germline gives CDR1 SGHTA, CDR2 FQGNSA. DNA of the CDR3: TGTGCCAGCAGCTTAGTAGTGGGAATAACCGGGGAGCTGTTTTTT. Protein: CASSLVVGITGELFF.

In its sample, this clonotype was seen a few times. The V and J genes are TRBV6-5 and TRBJ2-2; the match to TRBD1 covers 7 bases. Per germline, CDR1 MNHEY and CDR2 SVGAGI. After removal of 10 bases from V and 1 base from J, the junction contained 6 bases not matched to a gene. This CDR3 is built from 14 residues. The CDR3 coding sequence is TGTGCCACCTTTTGGACAGGGAACACCGGGGAGCTGTTTTTT. This encodes CATFWTGNTGELFF.